The TCR beta chain described here comes from a study of OX40 agonist ivuxolimab in advanced cancers. Broadly, across the study: Ivuxolimab was an agonistic, fully human IgG2 monoclonal antibody directed against OX40 (CD134), a costimulatory receptor. The paper reports the monotherapy dose-escalation portion (N of about 50 patients) of the phase I ivuxolimab trial. The dose-escalation cohort was 82.7% male with a mean age of roughly 60 years, ranging from roughly 20 to 80. Partial responses occurred in three dose-escalation patients, of whom one had hepatocellular carcinoma and two had cutaneous melanoma. Patients were allowed to have had prior anti-PD-1, anti-PD-L1 or anti-CTLA-4 therapy, and around 40% of the dose-escalation patients had previously received checkpoint inhibitors. Peripheral TCRbeta sequencing aimed to test whether ivuxolimab altered TCR sequence diversity and caused clonal T-cell expansion. Intravenous ivuxolimab was administered to patients every 2 weeks at six dose levels: 0.01, 0.1, 0.3, 1.5, 3 and 10 mg/kg. Of the approximately 53 patients in dose escalation, about 20 had hepatocellular carcinoma, some 15 had melanoma, 9 had renal cell carcinoma and 9 had head and neck cancer.

The trial excluded patients who had a history of autoimmune disease or who were on systemic immunosuppression. Peripheral blood for TCR sequencing was collected from all dose cohorts at baseline, on cycle 4 day 1, and on cycle 7 day 1. The samples were taken from a phase I, first-in-human, multicenter, open-label dose-escalation trial of ivuxolimab. The trial enrolled adults with locally advanced or metastatic head and neck squamous cell, hepatocellular, melanoma or renal cell carcinoma. CD4+ and CD8+ T cells were sorted separately from peripheral blood before TCR sequencing. A remark on this clone: Its antigen is still unknown. No base quality values were provided; no much bigger clone lies one nucleotide off.

Genomic DNA was isolated from the sorted cells so that the TCRbeta CDR3 region could be sequenced. TCRbeta CDR3 regions were sequenced using the immunoSEQ Assay. Held by TCRdb, this immuneACCESS table contains in-frame sequences only and omits some clones. Under half of the omission traces to an unresolved V gene where checked; the cause of the rest is unknown. The sample contains about 43,000 clones, roughly 86% of them found a single time. The ten top clones hold 35% of the sample. Overall study results and their limits: At doses from 0.1 to 3.0 mg/kg, clonal expansion was seen in both CD4+ and CD8+ blood T cells between baseline and week 6. Antigen specificity was not determined for the clonally expanded peripheral T cells. In the 0.1-3.0 mg/kg groups, partial responders were among the patients with the lowest normalized peripheral clonal expansion, particularly in CD8+ T cells. Low levels of normalized T-cell clonal expansion were also seen in some patients who did not respond. On average, CD8+ T cells showed more expanded clones than CD4+ T cells after ivuxolimab.

The CDR1 and CDR2 encoded by the germline V gene are SGHTA and FQGNSA. From the cysteine up to the phenylalanine, the CDR3 has a length of 17 residues. The CDR3 DNA has 51 bases and is translated from base 1. The V end loses 5 bases and the J end loses 4 bases, and a stretch of 20 bases separates them. The receptor chain draws on TRBV7-2 and TRBJ2-2; the D gene is not confidently resolved. The specimen comprised CD4+ or CD8+ T cells sorted from blood, sampled in a trial of the OX40 agonist ivuxolimab. This TCR was sampled from an adult with an advanced solid tumor such as melanoma, head and neck, liver or kidney cancer. In nucleotides, the sequence is TGTGCCAGCAGCCCGGACGGGCCTACTGGAGCCACCGGGGAGCTGTTTTTT. The resulting protein is CASSPDGPTGATGELFF.